What follows are 10 T cell receptor beta chains derived from one specimen sequenced in a study of tissue T cells after allogeneic stem cell transplantation. Method: immunoSEQ multiplex PCR; TCRdb's copy keeps in-frame clones and lacks some. This sample yields about 26,000 clones, of which about 90% are seen a single time; 1.5% to 2% belongs to the top ten. Here the sequenced sample was blood, taken before transplantation. The receptors were sampled from a male donor at least 60 years old who later had graft-versus-host disease after an allogeneic stem cell transplant.

The chain couples TRBV30 to TRBJ1-5; TRBD1 matches at 8 bases. Germline CDR1 reads GTSNPN; CDR2 reads SVGIG (reference sequence). The length of the CDR3 is 14 residues. The V gene end was trimmed by 4 bases and the J gene end by 4 bases; junction bases not matched to a gene: 6. The CDR3 here is CAWTRTGLNQPQHF. Written as DNA, the CDR3 is TGTGCCTGGACCCGGACAGGGTTAAATCAGCCCCAGCATTTT.

The chain combines TRBV11-3 with TRBJ2-5; D not certain. Germline values: CDR1 SGHNT, CDR2 YENEEA. The length of the CDR3 is 12 residues. V dropped 5 bases and J dropped 1 base, with 5 bases sitting between them. The CDR3 spells CASSVGQETQYF. The CDR3 coding sequence is TGTGCCAGCAGCGTAGGCCAAGAGACCCAGTACTTC.

The V gene is TRBV9, the J gene TRBJ2-7, with 12 bases fitting TRBD1. In germline, CDR1 is SGDLS, CDR2 YYNGEE. This CDR3 is built from 17 residues. V shed 7 bases and J 4 bases; nucleotides not matched to a gene: 15. The CDR3 region is CASSQGQGALGQYEQYF. The CDR3 DNA follows: TGTGCCAGCTCGCAGGGACAGGGGGCGCTTGGACAATACGAGCAGTACTTC.

V gene TRBV21-1 combines with J gene TRBJ1-2; TRBD1 was called by the table and not checked on the DNA. TRBV21-1 corresponds to a pseudogene. This CDR3 spans 13 amino acids. This CDR3 reads CASGDSGGYGYTF. In DNA form, the CDR3 reads TGTGCCAGCGGGGACTCAGGGGGTTATGGCTACACCTTC.

The chain uses TRBV6-1 and TRBJ1-5; D gene ambiguous. This CDR3 has 14 amino acids. With 1 base removed from V and 6 bases from J, the gap between germline ends came to 10 bases. Germline-derived CDR1 and CDR2 are MNHNS and SASEGT. The CDR3: CASSEGRSGQPQHF. The CDR3 nucleotides are TGTGCCAGCAGTGAAGGCAGGTCGGGTCAGCCCCAGCATTTT.

J is TRBJ2-7 and V is TRBV28; 9 positions agree with TRBD1. The CDR3 is made up of 15 amino acids. The V gene's germline CDR1 is MDHEN and CDR2 SYDVKM. V lost 8 bases and J lost 5; bases outside the gene matches: 13. The CDR3: CASFSGTGFVHEQYF. The CDR3 coding sequence is TGTGCCAGCTTCTCCGGGACAGGGTTTGTACACGAGCAGTACTTC.

This rearrangement joins TRBV2 to TRBJ2-1, with D tentatively TRBD1 (6 bases). Trimming pared 5 bases from V and 0 bases from J, leaving 11 bases between. CDR1 is SNHLY, CDR2 FYNNEI, per germline. This CDR3 has 15 residues. As DNA, the CDR3 is TGTGCCAGCAGTCCCCAGGGGAGCTCCTACAATGAGCAGTTCTTC. This encodes CASSPQGSSYNEQFF.

The V gene is TRBV7-2, the J gene TRBJ2-5; 12 bases fit TRBD2. J gave up 5 bases and V 2 bases, and 3 bases lay outside the gene matches. The CDR3 is made up of 15 amino acids. Per the germline V gene, CDR1 is SGHTA and CDR2 is FQGNSA. CDR3 sequence reads: CASSLRLAGGETQYF. The DNA for the CDR3 is TGTGCCAGCAGCTTACGGCTAGCGGGGGGGGAGACCCAGTACTTC.

This chain links TRBV28 with TRBJ2-1; D ambiguous. V was shortened by 7 bases and J by 5 bases, with 15 bases between the two germline ends. Germline V gene lookup returns CDR1 MDHEN and CDR2 SYDVKM. CDR3 length equals 14 residues. The CDR3, as DNA: TGTGCCAGCATTGGGCCGACGGAAAACAATGAGCAGTTCTTC. It specifies CASIGPTENNEQFF.

The V call is TRBV5-1, the J call TRBJ2-7, with a weak D call TRBD2 (6 bases). The CDR3 has 14 residues. Deletions cut 6 bases from V and 5 bases from J, with 18 bases between. Per the germline V gene, CDR1 is SGHRS and CDR2 is YFSETQ. CDR3 protein: CASTPGLPGNEQYF. In DNA, the CDR3 is TGCGCCAGCACCCCGGGACTCCCTGGGAACGAGCAGTACTTC.